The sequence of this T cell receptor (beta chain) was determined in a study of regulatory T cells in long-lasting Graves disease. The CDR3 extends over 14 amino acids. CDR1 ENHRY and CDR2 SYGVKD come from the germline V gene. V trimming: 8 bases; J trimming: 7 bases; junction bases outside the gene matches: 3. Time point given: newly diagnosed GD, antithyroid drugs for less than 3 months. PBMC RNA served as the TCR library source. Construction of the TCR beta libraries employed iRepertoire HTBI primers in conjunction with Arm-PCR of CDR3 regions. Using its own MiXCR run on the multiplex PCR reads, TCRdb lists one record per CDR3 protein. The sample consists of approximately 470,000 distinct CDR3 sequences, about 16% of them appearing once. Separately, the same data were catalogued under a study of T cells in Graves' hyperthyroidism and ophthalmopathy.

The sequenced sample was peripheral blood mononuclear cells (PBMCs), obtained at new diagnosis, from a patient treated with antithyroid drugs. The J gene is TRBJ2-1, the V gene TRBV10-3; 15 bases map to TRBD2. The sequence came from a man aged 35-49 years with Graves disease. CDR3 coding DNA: TGTGCCATCTCCGGGACTAGCGGGAGGAATGAGCAGTTCTTC. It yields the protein CAISGTSGRNEQFF.